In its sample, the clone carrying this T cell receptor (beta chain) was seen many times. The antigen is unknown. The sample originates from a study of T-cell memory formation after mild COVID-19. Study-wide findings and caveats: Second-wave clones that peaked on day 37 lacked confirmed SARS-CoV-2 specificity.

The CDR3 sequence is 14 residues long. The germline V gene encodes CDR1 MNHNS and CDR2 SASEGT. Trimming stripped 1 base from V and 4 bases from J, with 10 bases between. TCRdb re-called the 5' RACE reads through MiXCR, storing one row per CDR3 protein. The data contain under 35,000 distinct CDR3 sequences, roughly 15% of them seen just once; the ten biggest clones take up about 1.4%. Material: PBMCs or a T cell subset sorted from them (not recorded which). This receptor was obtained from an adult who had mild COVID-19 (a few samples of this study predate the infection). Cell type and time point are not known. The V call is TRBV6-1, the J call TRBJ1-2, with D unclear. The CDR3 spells CASSEESWLYGYTF. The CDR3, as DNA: TGTGCCAGCAGTGAAGAGAGTTGGCTCTATGGCTACACCTTC.